This record covers a single T cell receptor beta chain. This clonotype was observed a few times. Its binding antigen is unknown. Per-base qualities were not stored, and no clone one base away is much larger. The library was made by RT-PCR. Sequencing was performed on a NextSeq 550. The public reads were reanalyzed by TCRdb: fastp trimming at Q25, MiXCR alignment, in-frame beta chains only. Each record represents a unique CDR3 protein, reported with the most common genes and DNA among its rows. This sample has about 960,000 distinct CDR3 sequences in its table, and more than 15% of those were observed once. In total, the top ten clones hold roughly 6.4% of the sample. The data belong to a study of patients and donors after allogeneic stem cell transplantation (dated by TCRdb to 2020 to 2022). The V end gives up 6 bases and the J end 5 bases, leaving 8 bases in the junction not matched to a gene. The CDR3 runs 16 residues from the cysteine to the phenylalanine. Only the CDR3 part of the read is kept: 48 bases, read in frame from the first base.

The sequence was obtained from a human donor who was either an allogeneic HSCT recipient or a stem cell or donor lymphocyte infusion donor (not recorded which). It is not recorded whose cells these are; they may come from a transplant donor. The chain links TRBV12-3 or TRBV12-4 with TRBJ2-1, with 12 bases matching TRBD2. The sample was blood, either unsorted or a sorted T cell fraction (not recorded which). The CDR3 reads as follows: CASSRSRLAGDNEQFF. The nucleotides are TGTGCCAGCAGCCGTTCTCGACTAGCGGGAGACAATGAGCAGTTCTTC.